This T cell receptor (beta chain) is drawn from a study of blood T cell repertoires in COVID-19. Overall study: COVID-19 samples from acute and convalescent phases originated in the United States, Italy and Spain. T cells, B-cell-depleted T cells, or PBMCs supplied cDNA or gDNA.

Per the original methods: It was from reference gene primer amplification that nucleated cell counts were estimated. Assay: immunoSEQ multiplex PCR; the TCRdb copy retains only in-frame clones and omits some. The DNA gave D and trimming, while V, J and clone size come from that table. Of 250,000 or so clones detected, roughly four fifths appear once; the ten largest clones hold over 7.5%. The V end lost 2 bases, the J end lost 2 bases, and 7 bases lay between the germline ends. The germline V gene has CDR1 MNHEY and CDR2 SVGAGI. CDR3 length: 13 amino acids. The chain carries TRBV6-5 and TRBJ2-7; D is unresolved. Sequenced sample: peripheral blood. This TCR was recovered from a man older than 75 with acute or convalescent COVID-19. The CDR3 is CASSYHSAYEQYF. The CDR3 DNA reads TGTGCCAGCAGTTACCACTCCGCCTACGAGCAGTACTTC.